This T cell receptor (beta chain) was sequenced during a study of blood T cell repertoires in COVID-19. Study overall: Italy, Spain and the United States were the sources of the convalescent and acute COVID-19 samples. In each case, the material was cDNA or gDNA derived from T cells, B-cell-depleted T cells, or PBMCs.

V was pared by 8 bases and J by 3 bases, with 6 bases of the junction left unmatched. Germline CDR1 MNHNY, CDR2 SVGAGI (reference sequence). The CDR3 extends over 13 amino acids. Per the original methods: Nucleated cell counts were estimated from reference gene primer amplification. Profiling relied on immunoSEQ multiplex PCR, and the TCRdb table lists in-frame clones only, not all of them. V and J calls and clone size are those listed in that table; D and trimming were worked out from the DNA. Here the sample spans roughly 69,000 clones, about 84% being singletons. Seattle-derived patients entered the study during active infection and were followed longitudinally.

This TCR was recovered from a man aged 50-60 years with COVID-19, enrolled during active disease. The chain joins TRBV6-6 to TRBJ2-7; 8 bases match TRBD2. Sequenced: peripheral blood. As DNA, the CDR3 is TGTGCCAGCGTCCTAGCGGGTTACTACGAGCAGTACTTC. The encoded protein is CASVLAGYYEQYF.